The present T cell receptor (beta chain) was sequenced within a study of OX40 agonist ivuxolimab in advanced cancers. In the study overall: Six ivuxolimab dose levels, 0.01 to 10 mg/kg, were given intravenously every 2 weeks. Findings of the study overall: On average, CD8+ T cells showed a greater number of expanded clones than CD4+. Dosing at 0.1 to 3.0 mg/kg was accompanied by clonal expansion of CD4+ and CD8+ blood T cells by week 6. It was also the case that some nonresponders had low normalized T-cell clonal expansion.

Data came from immunoSEQ multiplex PCR; TCRdb stores just in-frame clones and leaves some out. The table has more than 85,000 clones, roughly nine tenths seen once. CDR3 length: 17 amino acids. Germline V CDR1 and CDR2: MGHRA, YSYEKL. V was shortened by 4 bases and J by 2 bases, with 17 bases between the two germline ends. As to this clone: Antigen: not known.

Sequenced here: CD4+ or CD8+ T cells sorted from blood, sampled in a trial of the OX40 agonist ivuxolimab. J is TRBJ1-4 and V is TRBV4-1; D not certain. The sequence derives from an adult with an advanced solid tumor such as melanoma, head and neck, liver or kidney cancer. The CDR3 protein is CASSPSGRGVTNEKLFF. The CDR3 nucleotides are TGCGCCAGCAGCCCCTCGGGCAGAGGAGTGACTAATGAAAAACTGTTTTTT.